This T cell receptor beta chain was identified in a study of T-cell memory formation after mild COVID-19. The CDR3 has 13 residues. V dropped 1 base and J dropped 4 bases, with 5 bases sitting between them. Germline loops: CDR1 LGHDT, CDR2 YNNKEL (reference sequence). This clonotype has just a few counts. Its antigen is undetermined. Study results and caveats: Clones contracting across day 15 to 85 had a balanced CD4/CD8 profile; later expanding clones leaned CD4+.

One entry per CDR3 protein results from TCRdb running MiXCR on the 5' RACE reads. The sample lists around 140,000 distinct CDR3 sequences, over 6% occurring once. This receptor was obtained from an adult woman who had mild COVID-19 (a few samples of this study predate the infection). Cell type and time point are not known. The sample comprised PBMCs or a T cell subset sorted from them (not recorded which). The chain links TRBV3-1 to TRBJ1-3; unclear D gene. The CDR3 is CASSQGEGNTIYF. In DNA, the CDR3 is TGTGCCAGCAGCCAAGGGGAAGGAAACACCATATATTTT.